This passage covers 17 T cell receptor beta chains from one sample sequenced in a study of blood T cell repertoires in COVID-19. Some clones are missing from TCRdb's copy, which holds only in-frame ones; the method was immunoSEQ multiplex PCR. The sample lists around 200,000 clones; 80% to 85% were seen once. Sequencing was carried out using peripheral blood. The receptors originated from a man aged 45-65 years with active or convalescent COVID-19.

This clone showed up just once. The rearrangement links TRBV7-7 to TRBJ2-2, with D maybe TRBD1 (5 bases). The germline V and J ends were trimmed by 1 base and 4 bases, with 13 bases remaining between them. Germline CDR1 and CDR2: SSHAT and FNYEAQ (reference sequence). This CDR3 comprises 16 residues. CDR3 sequence: CASSLGDSPGTGELFF. DNA for the CDR3: TGTGCCAGCAGCTTAGGAGACAGTCCGGGCACCGGGGAGCTGTTTTTT.

This clone came up a few times. V gene TRBV7-9 combines with J gene TRBJ1-5; 8 bases align to TRBD1. This CDR3 is 14 amino acids long. The J segment lost 5 bases and the V segment lost 5 bases, leaving 5 bases of the junction unmatched. The V gene's germline CDR1 is SEHNR and CDR2 FQNEAQ (reference sequence). The DNA of the CDR3 is TGTGCCAGCAGCCCCCAGACAGGGGATCAGCCCCAGCATTTT. Protein sequence: CASSPQTGDQPQHF.

This chain connects TRBV9 to TRBJ1-1; 7 nucleotides match TRBD1. The junction had 3 bases not matched to a gene; V was cut back by 6 bases and J by 1 base. The V gene's germline CDR1 is SGDLS and CDR2 YYNGEE. The CDR3 spans 13 residues. The CDR3: CASTQGKNTEAFF. The CDR3 DNA reads as TGTGCCAGCACACAGGGGAAGAACACTGAAGCTTTCTTT.

As DNA, the CDR3 is TGTGCCAGCAGCTTGGGGACAGGGGGCAACTATGGCTACACCTTC. Translation gives CASSLGTGGNYGYTF. The V call is TRBV7-2, the J call TRBJ1-2, with TRBD1 matching 12 bases. V lost 3 bases and J lost 2; bases outside the gene matches: 1. The CDR3 covers 15 residues. Germline CDR1 is SGHTA and CDR2 is FQGNSA.

This chain joins TRBV3-1 (or the pseudogene TRBV3-2) and TRBJ2-1, with 10 bases that match TRBD1. The CDR3 is made up of 17 amino acids. The J segment lost 8 bases and the V segment lost 1 base, leaving 11 bases of the junction unmatched. Germline-derived CDR1 and CDR2 are LGHDT and YNNKEL (reference sequence). The CDR3 region is CASSQAGGTGEGYEQFF. The DNA for the CDR3 is TGTGCCAGCAGCCAAGCGGGTGGGACAGGGGAGGGATATGAGCAGTTCTTC.

This sequence joins TRBV15 and TRBJ1-6, with 8 nucleotides matching TRBD1. Unmatched junction bases numbered 7, after V lost 2 bases and J lost 10 bases. The CDR3 runs to 15 residues. CDR1 is LNHNV, CDR2 YYDKDF, per germline (reference sequence). The CDR3 spells CATSRSRTGNSPLHF. DNA for the CDR3: TGTGCCACCAGCAGATCTAGGACAGGGAACTCACCCCTCCACTTT.

V and J are TRBV5-1 and TRBJ2-1; 10 positions match TRBD1. The V gene's germline CDR1 is SGHRS and CDR2 YFSETQ. The CDR3 length is 17 residues. J lost 0 bases, V lost 0 bases, and 3 bases had no gene match. The CDR3: CASSLAGQGGSYNEQFF. The CDR3 DNA is TGCGCCAGCAGCTTGGCCGGACAGGGGGGCTCCTACAATGAGCAGTTCTTC.

DNA for the CDR3: TGTGCCAGCAGCGAGCGGACTAGCGGGAACGAGCAGTACTTC. Encoded protein: CASSERTSGNEQYF. V and J are TRBV9 and TRBJ2-7; 12 nucleotides line up with TRBD2. The CDR3 sequence is 14 residues long. Germline CDR1 and CDR2: SGDLS and YYNGEE. The V gene end was trimmed by 3 bases and the J gene end by 5 bases; junction bases not matched to a gene: 3.

This clone was detected only once. The gene calls are TRBV6-2 or TRBV6-3 and TRBJ1-1; 7 bases map to TRBD1. V lost 6 bases and J lost 11; bases outside the gene matches: 18. In germline, CDR1 is MNHEY, CDR2 SVGEGT. CDR3 length: 15 amino acids. CDR3 sequence reads: CASRPPGQPTAHAFF. The CDR3 DNA is TGTGCCAGCAGGCCTCCGGGACAGCCCACCGCACACGCTTTCTTT.

The V call is TRBV27, the J call TRBJ2-5, with TRBD2 identical over 8 bases. Germline V gene data show CDR1 as MNHEY and CDR2 as SMNVEV (reference sequence). CDR3 length equals 15 residues. The J segment lost 5 bases and the V segment lost 2 bases, leaving 7 bases of the junction unmatched. The CDR3 protein is CASSLLGGADETQYF. DNA of the CDR3: TGTGCCAGCAGTTTACTCGGGGGGGCCGACGAGACCCAGTACTTC.

The chain links TRBV3-1 (or the pseudogene TRBV3-2) to TRBJ2-5; 7 nucleotides agree with TRBD2. Germline values: CDR1 LGHDT, CDR2 YNNKEL (reference sequence). V lost 0 bases, J lost 3 bases, and 7 bases stayed unmatched. There are 16 residues in the CDR3. DNA for the CDR3: TGTGCCAGCAGCCAAGATTGGGCTAGCGGAAAAGAGACCCAGTACTTC. Amino acid sequence: CASSQDWASGKETQYF.

This clone was found a few times. This chain connects TRBV29-1 to TRBJ1-1, with a possible D match to TRBD1 (5 bases). The CDR3 is made up of 14 amino acids. The germline V gene has CDR1 SQVTM and CDR2 ANQGSEA. V was pared by 4 bases and J by 4 bases, with 16 bases between. The CDR3 DNA is TGCAGCGTTGCGTTCGGCGGGGGGAGCACTGAAGCTTTCTTT. Encoded protein: CSVAFGGGSTEAFF.

This clone has more than one count but fewer than ten. The chain uses TRBV4-2 and TRBJ2-2; no reliable D call. Germline V gives CDR1 LGHNA, CDR2 YNFKEQ. Trimming cost V 1 base and J 5 bases, with 8 bases left between them. The CDR3 consists of 14 residues. CDR3 sequence (DNA): TGTGCCAGCAGCCAAGGGCTAGAGACCGGGGAGCTGTTTTTT. It translates to CASSQGLETGELFF.

The CDR3 sequence: CASSFRDRTYEQYF. The CDR3 DNA reads as TGTGCCAGCAGCTTCCGGGACAGGACCTACGAGCAGTACTTC. The J gene is TRBJ2-7, the V gene TRBV7-2; 8 bases align to TRBD1. V gave up 3 bases and J gave up 2 bases; unmatched junction bases: 3. The length of the CDR3 is 14 residues. Germline loops: CDR1 SGHTA, CDR2 FQGNSA. Together with reference TRBV7-2 and TRBJ2-7, the CDR3 gives the full variable domain: GAGVSQSPSNKVTEKGKDVELRCDPISGHTALYWYRQSLGQGLEFLIYFQGNSAPDKSGLPSDRFSAERTGGSVSTLTIQRTQQEDSAVYLCASSFRDRTYEQYFGPGTRLTVT.

The chain employs TRBV5-1 and TRBJ2-1; possibly TRBD1 for D (6 bases). CDR3 length equals 14 residues. The V and J ends lost 4 bases and 10 bases respectively, with 18 bases between them. Germline CDR1 reads SGHRS; CDR2 reads YFSETQ. CDR3 loop: CASSPGQIDGEQFF. Here the CDR3 DNA reads TGCGCCAGCAGCCCCGGACAGATAGATGGGGAGCAGTTCTTC.

To note about this clone: Mismatch with germline at one junction end may stem from a read error. The chain carries TRBV6-5 and TRBJ2-1, with D unresolved. Looked up from germline, CDR1 is MNHEY and CDR2 is SVGAGI. The CDR3 has 14 residues. CDR3 sequence: CASSDSSVYNEQFF. Here the CDR3 DNA reads TGTGCCAGCAGTGACTCGTCGGTGTACAATGAGCAGTTCTTC.

The chain joins TRBV13 to TRBJ1-1; D is unclear. The CDR3 runs 13 residues. Germline V CDR1 and CDR2: PRHDT, FYEKMQ (reference sequence). The germline V and J ends were trimmed by 6 bases and 3 bases, with 11 bases remaining between them. The CDR3 coding sequence is TGTGCCAGCAGACTAAGAGGAGACACTGAAGCTTTCTTT. Encoded protein: CASRLRGDTEAFF.